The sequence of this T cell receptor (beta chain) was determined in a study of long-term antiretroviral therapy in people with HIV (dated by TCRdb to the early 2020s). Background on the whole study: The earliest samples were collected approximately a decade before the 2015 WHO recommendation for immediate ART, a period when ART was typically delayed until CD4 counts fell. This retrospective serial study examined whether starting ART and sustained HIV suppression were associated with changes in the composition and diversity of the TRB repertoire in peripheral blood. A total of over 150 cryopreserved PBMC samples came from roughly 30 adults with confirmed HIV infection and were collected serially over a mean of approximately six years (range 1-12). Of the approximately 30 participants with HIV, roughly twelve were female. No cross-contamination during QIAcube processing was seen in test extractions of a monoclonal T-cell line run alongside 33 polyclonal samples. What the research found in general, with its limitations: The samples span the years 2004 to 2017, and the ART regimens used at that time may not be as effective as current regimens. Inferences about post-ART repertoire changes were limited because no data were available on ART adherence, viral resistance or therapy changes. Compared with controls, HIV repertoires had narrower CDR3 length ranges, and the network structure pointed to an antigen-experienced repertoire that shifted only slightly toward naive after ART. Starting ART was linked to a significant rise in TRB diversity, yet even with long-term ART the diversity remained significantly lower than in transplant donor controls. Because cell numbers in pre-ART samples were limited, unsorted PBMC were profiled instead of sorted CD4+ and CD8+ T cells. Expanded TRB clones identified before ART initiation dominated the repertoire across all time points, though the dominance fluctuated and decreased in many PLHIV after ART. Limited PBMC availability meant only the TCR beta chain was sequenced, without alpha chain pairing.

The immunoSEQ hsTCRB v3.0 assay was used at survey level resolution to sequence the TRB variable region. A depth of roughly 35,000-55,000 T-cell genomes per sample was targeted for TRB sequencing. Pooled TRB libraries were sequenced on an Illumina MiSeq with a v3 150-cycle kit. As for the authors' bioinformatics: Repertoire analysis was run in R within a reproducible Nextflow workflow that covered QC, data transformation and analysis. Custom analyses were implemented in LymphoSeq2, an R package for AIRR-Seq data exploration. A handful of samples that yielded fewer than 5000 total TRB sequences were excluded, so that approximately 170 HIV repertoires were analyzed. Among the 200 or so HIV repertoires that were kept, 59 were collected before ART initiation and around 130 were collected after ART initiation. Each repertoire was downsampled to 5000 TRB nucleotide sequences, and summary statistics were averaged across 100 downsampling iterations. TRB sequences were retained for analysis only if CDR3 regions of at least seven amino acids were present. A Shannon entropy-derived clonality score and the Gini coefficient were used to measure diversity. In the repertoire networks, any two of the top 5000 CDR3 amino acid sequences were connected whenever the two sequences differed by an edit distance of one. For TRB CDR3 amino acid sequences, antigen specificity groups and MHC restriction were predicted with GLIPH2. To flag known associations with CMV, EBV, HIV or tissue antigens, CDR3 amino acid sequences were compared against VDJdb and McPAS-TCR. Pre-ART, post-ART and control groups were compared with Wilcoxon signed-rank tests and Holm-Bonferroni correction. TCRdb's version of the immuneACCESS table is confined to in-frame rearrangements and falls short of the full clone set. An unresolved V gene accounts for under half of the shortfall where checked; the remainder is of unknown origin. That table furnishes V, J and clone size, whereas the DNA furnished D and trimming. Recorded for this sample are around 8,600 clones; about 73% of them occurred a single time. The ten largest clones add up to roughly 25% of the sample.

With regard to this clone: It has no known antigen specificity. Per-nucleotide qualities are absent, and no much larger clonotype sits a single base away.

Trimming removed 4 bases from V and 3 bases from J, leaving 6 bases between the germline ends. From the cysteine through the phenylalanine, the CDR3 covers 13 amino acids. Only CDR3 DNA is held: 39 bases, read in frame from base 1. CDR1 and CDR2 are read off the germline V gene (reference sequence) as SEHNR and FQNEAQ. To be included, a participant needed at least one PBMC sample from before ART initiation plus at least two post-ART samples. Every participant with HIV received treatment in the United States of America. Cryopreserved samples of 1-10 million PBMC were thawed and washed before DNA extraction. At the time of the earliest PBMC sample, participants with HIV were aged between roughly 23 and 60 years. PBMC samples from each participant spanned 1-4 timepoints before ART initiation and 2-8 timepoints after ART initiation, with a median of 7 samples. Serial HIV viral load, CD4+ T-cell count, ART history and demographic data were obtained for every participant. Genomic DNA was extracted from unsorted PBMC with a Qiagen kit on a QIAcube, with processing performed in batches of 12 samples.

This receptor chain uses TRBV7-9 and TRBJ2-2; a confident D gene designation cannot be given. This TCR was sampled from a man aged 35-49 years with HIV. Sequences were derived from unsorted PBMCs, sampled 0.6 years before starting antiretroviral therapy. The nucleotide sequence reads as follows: TGTGCCAGCAGCTCCCAGTACACCGGGGAGCTGTTTTTT. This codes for CASSSQYTGELFF.